The 23 T cell receptor beta chains listed next were all sequenced from one sample in a study of T cell responses to AZD1222 COVID-19 vaccine (dated by TCRdb to about 2021). The library was built by means of the immunoSEQ multiplex PCR assay. This is the immuneACCESS table as TCRdb keeps it, with only in-frame sequences that have V and J called. A part of the clones is gone; compared with another copy, unresolved V genes explain less than half, and the rest is unexplained. For this sample the table gives 90,000 to 120,000 clones, of which approximately 90% were detected only once. The ten largest make up around 19% of the sample. The time point label for this specimen denotes: baseline before first vaccination. Specimen: peripheral blood, collected on day 0 of AZD1222 vaccination. The receptor set was obtained from an adult in good health.

The rearrangement uses TRBV14 and TRBJ2-3, with D perhaps matching TRBD2 (5 bases). The CDR3 covers 15 residues. V lost 2 bases, J lost 1 base, and 10 bases lay in between. Germline V gene data show CDR1 as SGHDN and CDR2 as FVKESK. CDR3 nucleotides: TGTGCCAGCAGCCAACCGGGGATGGGCACAGATACGCAGTATTTT. As protein: CASSQPGMGTDTQYF. The full variable domain, rest sourced from reference TRBV14 and TRBJ2-3, is EAGVTQFPSHSVIEKGQTVTLRCDPISGHDNLYWYRRVMGKEIKFLLHFVKESKQDESGMPNNRFLAERTGGTYSTLKVQPAELEDSGVYFCASSQPGMGTDTQYFGPGTRLTVL.

This chain connects TRBV7-9 to TRBJ1-2; D not resolved. The V and J ends lost 5 bases and 5 bases respectively, with 9 bases between them. Germline V gives CDR1 SEHNR, CDR2 FQNEAQ (reference sequence). The CDR3 contains 12 residues. The CDR3 here is CASSLGPYGYTF. As DNA, the CDR3 is TGTGCCAGCAGCCTCGGGCCATATGGCTACACCTTC.

In its sample, this clone was seen once. The gene calls are TRBV6-5 and TRBJ2-7; 10 bases agree with TRBD2. The germline V gene has CDR1 MNHEY and CDR2 SVGAGI. CDR3 length: 14 amino acids. Unmatched junction bases numbered 3, after V lost 6 bases and J lost 1 base. The CDR3 nucleotides read TGTGCCAGCAGACCTAGCGGGGGTTCCTACGAGCAGTACTTC. Residues: CASRPSGGSYEQYF.

The J gene is TRBJ2-6, the V gene TRBV27; D gene uncertain. Looked up from germline, CDR1 is MNHEY and CDR2 is SMNVEV (reference sequence). CDR3 size: 13 residues. V shed 3 bases and J shed 3 bases, with 3 bases lying between them. The DNA of the CDR3 is TGTGCCAGCAGTTTCTTTGGGGCCAACGTCCTGACTTTC. Translated, it gives CASSFFGANVLTF.

The V gene is TRBV9, the J gene TRBJ1-2; D uncertain. V lost 0 bases and J 0 bases, leaving 6 bases between the germline ends. Germline V gene lookup returns CDR1 SGDLS and CDR2 YYNGEE. CDR3 size: 14 residues. CDR3 nucleotide sequence: TGTGCCAGCAGCGTAGGGGGAACTAACTATGGCTACACCTTC. Translating it yields CASSVGGTNYGYTF.

The genes are TRBV7-9 and TRBJ1-5; TRBD1 matches 7 bases. The CDR3 has 15 residues. Looked up from germline, CDR1 is SEHNR and CDR2 is FQNEAQ (reference sequence). The V gene end was trimmed by 4 bases and the J gene end by 7 bases; junction bases not matched to a gene: 10. As DNA, the CDR3 is TGTGCCAGCAGCTCCATGACAGGGATTGTCCAGCCCCAGCATTTT. This codes for CASSSMTGIVQPQHF.

The chain links TRBV19 to TRBJ2-7; tentative D call: TRBD2 (5 bases). V lost 4 bases to trimming and J lost 5 bases, with 15 bases between them. Germline lookup yields CDR1 LNHDA and CDR2 SQIVND (reference sequence). The CDR3 spans 14 residues. CDR3 in DNA: TGTGCCAGTAGTAGAGGGAGTCGGGTTAACGAGCAGTACTTC. Amino acid sequence: CASSRGSRVNEQYF.

This chain uses TRBV7-9 with TRBJ2-2, with D perhaps TRBD1 (6 bases). The CDR3 totals 16 residues. Germline V gives CDR1 SEHNR, CDR2 FQNEAQ (reference sequence). Trimming took off 4 bases at V and 0 bases at J, with 12 bases between the two ends. CDR3 amino acids: CASSSTRTANTGELFF. The CDR3 region has the DNA TGTGCCAGCAGCTCTACGCGGACAGCGAACACCGGGGAGCTGTTTTTT.

V and J are TRBV18 and TRBJ2-3, with D perhaps matching TRBD1 (6 bases). CDR1 is KGHSH and CDR2 is LQKENI in the germline V gene. This CDR3 spans 14 amino acids. V was pared by 4 bases and J by 2 bases, with 10 bases between. The CDR3 sequence is CASSLGDTTDTQYF. CDR3 coding DNA: TGTGCCAGCTCACTGGGGGACACCACAGATACGCAGTATTTT. Using reference TRBV18 and TRBJ2-3 for the parts outside the CDR3, the full variable domain is NAGVMQNPRHLVRRRGQEARLRCSPMKGHSHVYWYRQLPEEGLKFMVYLQKENIIDESGMPKERFSAEFPKEGPSILRIQQVVRGDSAAYFCASSLGDTTDTQYFGPGTRLTVL.

The chain links TRBV3-1 (or the pseudogene TRBV3-2) to TRBJ2-1; TRBD2 matches 7 bases. Germline V gives CDR1 LGHDT, CDR2 YNNKEL (reference sequence). V was clipped by 0 bases and J by 2 bases; unmatched bases: 7. This CDR3 has 17 residues. The DNA of the CDR3 is TGTGCCAGCAGCCAAGATACGGCTAGCGGCCCCTACAATGAGCAGTTCTTC. Protein sequence: CASSQDTASGPYNEQFF.

CDR3 amino acids: CASSLEGRGGYGYTF. CDR3 nucleotide sequence: TGTGCCAGCAGCTTAGAGGGCAGGGGCGGCTATGGCTACACCTTC. The chain recombines TRBV7-6 with TRBJ1-2; weak D call: TRBD1 (6 bases). Germline CDR1 SGHVS, CDR2 FNYEAQ. The CDR3 contains 15 residues. With 1 base removed from V and 4 bases from J, the gap between germline ends came to 13 bases.

The chain combines TRBV5-6 with TRBJ1-2; TRBD1 is a possible D gene (5 bases). Per the germline V gene, CDR1 is SGHDT and CDR2 is YYEEEE. V lost 4 bases and J 5 bases, leaving 15 bases between the germline ends. The length of the CDR3 is 14 residues. CDR3 protein: CASSPVGRQYGYTF. CDR3 bases: TGTGCCAGCAGCCCAGTGGGACGACAGTATGGCTACACCTTC.

The rearrangement links TRBV5-1 to TRBJ1-2; D is possibly TRBD1 (6 bases). V was clipped by 4 bases and J by 1 base, with 14 bases between them. This CDR3 region has 15 residues. Germline CDR1 SGHRS, CDR2 YFSETQ. The CDR3 DNA is TGCGCCAGCAGCCCTGCGTGGACAGTTAACTATGGCTACACCTTC. This gives the protein CASSPAWTVNYGYTF. Variable domain in full (rest from reference TRBV5-1 and TRBJ1-2): KAGVTQTPRYLIKTRGQQVTLSCSPISGHRSVSWYQQTPGQGLQFLFEYFSETQRNKGNFPGRFSGRQFSNSRSEMNVSTLELGDSALYLCASSPAWTVNYGYTFGSGTRLTVV.

V usage is TRBV30 and J usage is TRBJ2-3; 11 nucleotides match TRBD2. Trimming took 6 bases from V and 6 from J; bases not matched to a gene: 5. From germline, CDR1 is GTSNPN and CDR2 SVGIG (reference sequence). The CDR3 covers 13 residues. The CDR3 region is CACSGGAADTQYF. Here the CDR3 DNA reads TGTGCCTGTAGCGGGGGGGCGGCGGATACGCAGTATTTT.

Details on this clone: Lacking the conserved final phenylalanine or tryptophan, this CDR3 likely reflects a read error. The genes are TRBV5-6 and TRBJ1-6; 10 positions match TRBD1. Germline trimming cut 1 base from V and 9 bases from J; bases unmatched to any gene: 4. Per germline, CDR1 SGHDT and CDR2 YYEEEE. The CDR3 contains 15 residues. This CDR3 is CASSLWGQGFSPLHL. CDR3 coding DNA: TGTGCCAGCAGCTTGTGGGGACAGGGGTTTTCACCCCTCCACCTT.

The chain carries TRBV9 and TRBJ2-5; the match to TRBD1 covers 10 bases. There are 15 residues in the CDR3. In germline, CDR1 is SGDLS, CDR2 YYNGEE. V lost 3 bases and J lost 4; bases outside the gene matches: 6. The CDR3 loop reads CASSGGTGVGETQYF. The CDR3 bases are TGTGCCAGCAGCGGAGGGACAGGGGTAGGAGAGACCCAGTACTTC. The full variable domain, its missing parts supplied by reference TRBV9 and TRBJ2-5, is DSGVTQTPKHLITATGQRVTLRCSPRSGDLSVYWYQQSLDQGLQFLIQYYNGEERAKGNILERFSAQQFPDLHSELNLSSLELGDSALYFCASSGGTGVGETQYFGPGTRLLVL.

The chain joins TRBV12-3 or TRBV12-4 to TRBJ2-1; D not resolved. Trimming left V 0 bases short and J 5 bases short, with 5 bases between. The CDR3 sequence is 13 residues long. CDR3 sequence reads: CASSLAPHNEQFF. Here the CDR3 DNA reads TGTGCCAGCAGTTTAGCGCCCCACAATGAGCAGTTCTTC.

The chain employs TRBV19 and TRBJ1-1; 7 positions match TRBD1. The CDR3 totals 13 residues. J was trimmed by 4 bases and V by 6 bases; bases with no gene match: 5. Germline lookup yields CDR1 LNHDA and CDR2 SQIVND (reference sequence). The CDR3 DNA is TGTGCCAGTAGGACGACAGGGTCCACTGAAGCTTTCTTT. The encoded protein is CASRTTGSTEAFF.

This chain links TRBV24-1 with TRBJ2-7; D tentatively fits TRBD1 or TRBD2 (6 bases each). The CDR3 consists of 13 residues. V was cut by 3 bases and J by 3 bases, with 8 bases left in between. Germline CDR1 reads KGHDR; CDR2 reads SFDVKD. The CDR3 here is CATSDKGGYEQYF. For the CDR3, the DNA is TGTGCCACCAGTGATAAGGGGGGCTACGAGCAGTACTTC.

The chain employs TRBV5-1 and TRBJ2-2; D is unclear. Germline V CDR1 and CDR2: SGHRS, YFSETQ. V was shortened by 0 bases and J by 7 bases, with 4 bases between the two germline ends. The CDR3 has 12 amino acids. CDR3 coding DNA: TGCGCCAGCAGCTTGGCCGGCGGGGAGCTGTTTTTT. Translating gives CASSLAGGELFF.

The chain uses TRBV6-5 and TRBJ2-7; D possibly uses TRBD1 or TRBD2 (6 bases each). V lost 7 bases and J 5 bases, leaving 15 bases between the germline ends. Germline V lookup: CDR1 MNHEY, CDR2 SVGAGI. CDR3 length: 13 residues. The CDR3 here is CASTRRGVNEQYF. The CDR3 nucleotides are TGTGCCAGCACCCGAAGGGGGGTCAACGAGCAGTACTTC.

This chain joins TRBV7-9 and TRBJ2-7; D might be TRBD1 (6 bases). Per germline, CDR1 SEHNR and CDR2 FQNEAQ (reference sequence). This CDR3 contains 15 residues. V was shortened by 3 bases and J by 1 base, with 13 bases between the two germline ends. CDR3 sequence (DNA): TGTGCCAGCAGCTTTGGAACAGGGTCATCCTACGAGCAGTACTTC. Its translation: CASSFGTGSSYEQYF.

V gene TRBV4-1 combines with J gene TRBJ1-2; possibly TRBD1 for D (5 bases). Between the trimmed V and J ends, which lost 3 bases and 0 bases, there was a span of 11 bases. The CDR3 totals 15 residues. Germline V gene sequence: CDR1 MGHRA, CDR2 YSYEKL. The DNA for the CDR3 is TGCGCCAGCAGCCAGACTACAGGATCTAACTATGGCTACACCTTC. It encodes CASSQTTGSNYGYTF.